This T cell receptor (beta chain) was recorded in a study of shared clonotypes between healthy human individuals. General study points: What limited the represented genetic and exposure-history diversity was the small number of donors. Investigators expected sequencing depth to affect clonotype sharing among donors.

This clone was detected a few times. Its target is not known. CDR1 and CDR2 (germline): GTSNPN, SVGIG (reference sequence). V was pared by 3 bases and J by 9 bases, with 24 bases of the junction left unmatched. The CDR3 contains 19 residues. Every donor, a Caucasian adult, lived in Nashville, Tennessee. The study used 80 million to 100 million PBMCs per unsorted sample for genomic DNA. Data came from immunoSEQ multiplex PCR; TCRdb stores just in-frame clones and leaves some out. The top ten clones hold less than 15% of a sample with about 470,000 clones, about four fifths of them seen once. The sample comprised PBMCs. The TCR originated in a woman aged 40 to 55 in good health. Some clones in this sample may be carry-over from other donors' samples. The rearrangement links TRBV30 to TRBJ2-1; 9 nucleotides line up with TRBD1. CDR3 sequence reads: CAWSRRYRGRGNWGGEQFF. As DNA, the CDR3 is TGTGCCTGGAGCCGTAGGTACAGGGGGCGCGGGAATTGGGGAGGTGAGCAGTTCTTC.